Each of the 26 T cell receptor beta chains below was sequenced from the same sample in a study of vaccination and CD4 T cells after COVID-19. For these TCRs, the target antigens are not known. Regarding treatment: roughly nine-day PBMC culture with coronavirus spike peptide pools or control peptides (ViraFEST assay). The Oncomine TCR Beta short-read assay sequenced DNA from cultured CD4+ T cells. TCRdb used MiXCR to reprocess the PCR reads, holding one entry per CDR3 protein. The sample has 4,000 to 6,500 distinct CDR3 sequences; over 45% are singletons. The sequenced material came from CD4+ T cells from blood, cultured in vitro. The receptor source for this set is a human donor who had recovered from COVID-19.

This rearrangement joins TRBV2 to TRBJ2-6, with D unresolved. CDR1 and CDR2 (germline): SNHLY, FYNNEI. V was shortened by 7 bases and J by 0 bases, with 10 bases between the two germline ends. The CDR3 length is 15 residues. CDR3 protein: CASKTRPSGANVLTF. As DNA, the CDR3 is TGTGCCAGCAAGACAAGGCCCTCTGGGGCCAACGTCCTGACTTTC.

This clonotype was seen only a few times. This rearrangement joins TRBV7-2 to TRBJ2-2; 8 nucleotides align to TRBD2. Germline lookup yields CDR1 SGHTA and CDR2 FQGNSA. This CDR3 has 16 residues. J was trimmed by 3 bases and V by 2 bases; bases with no gene match: 5. This CDR3 reads CASSLPGGPDTGELFF. The DNA for the CDR3 is TGTGCCAGCAGCTTACCGGGGGGGCCGGACACCGGGGAGCTGTTTTTT.

This clonotype has a handful of counts. This chain joins TRBV4-1 and TRBJ2-3, with D maybe TRBD2 (6 bases). The CDR3 has 18 residues. The germline V gene has CDR1 MGHRA and CDR2 YSYEKL. Trimming cost V 1 base and J 9 bases, with 26 bases left between them. CDR3 in DNA: TGCGCCAGCAGCCAAGTGGGCCCTATGGCGGGGCCTTCCCAAACGCAGTATTTT. This sequence encodes CASSQVGPMAGPSQTQYF.

The rearrangement uses TRBV6-2 or TRBV6-3 and TRBJ2-2; D remains ambiguous. The CDR3 covers 16 residues. Germline CDR1 MNHEY, CDR2 SVGEGT. V lost 1 base and J 1 base, leaving 10 bases between the germline ends. CDR3 nucleotide sequence: TGTGCCAGCAGTTACTACGATTACAGGAACACCGGGGAGCTGTTTTTT. Its translation: CASSYYDYRNTGELFF.

This clonotype was observed a few times. This rearrangement joins TRBV30 to TRBJ2-5; D gene uncertain. V lost 2 bases to trimming and J lost 5 bases, with 9 bases between them. The CDR3 totals 12 residues. The germline CDR1 and CDR2 sequences are GTSNPN and SVGIG (reference sequence). This chain's CDR3 is CAWSSTVETQYF. In DNA, the CDR3 is TGTGCCTGGAGTTCGACGGTGGAGACCCAGTACTTC.

V and J are TRBV7-2 and TRBJ2-5, with 7 bases fitting TRBD2. The CDR3 spans 15 residues. Germline loops: CDR1 SGHTA, CDR2 FQGNSA. V was clipped by 1 base and J by 4 bases; unmatched bases: 6. The CDR3 spells CASSLVPGGGETQYF. CDR3 nucleotides: TGTGCCAGCAGCTTAGTGCCGGGGGGAGGAGAGACCCAGTACTTC.

This clonotype was detected only a few times. The J gene is TRBJ1-1, the V gene TRBV6-5, with D unresolved. V was trimmed by 2 bases and J by 3 bases, leaving 10 bases between them. Per the germline V gene, CDR1 is MNHEY and CDR2 is SVGAGI. The CDR3 contains 14 residues. For the CDR3, the DNA is TGTGCCAGCAGTTACGGACCATGGGACACTGAAGCTTTCTTT. Protein: CASSYGPWDTEAFF.

The chain joins TRBV7-2 to TRBJ1-1; the match to TRBD1 covers 7 bases. Germline values: CDR1 SGHTA, CDR2 FQGNSA. V shed 6 bases and J 6 bases; nucleotides not matched to a gene: 10. This CDR3 has 14 residues. The CDR3 region has the DNA TGTGCCAGCAGTACCAGGGGGTTGTCTGCTGAAGCTTTCTTT. It encodes CASSTRGLSAEAFF.

This clonotype was seen a single time. The CDR3 region is CASSASGGSYEQYF. CDR3 coding DNA: TGCGCCAGCAGTGCTAGCGGGGGATCCTACGAGCAGTACTTC. The V and J genes are TRBV5-1 and TRBJ2-7; 10 positions match TRBD2. Germline V lookup: CDR1 SGHRS, CDR2 YFSETQ. The ends lost 5 bases at V and 1 base at J; junction bases unmatched: 3. CDR3 length equals 14 residues.

The chain recombines TRBV11-2 with TRBJ2-7; D may be TRBD2 (6 bases). Deletions cut 5 bases from V and 0 bases from J, with 23 bases between. The CDR3 totals 18 residues. Germline V gene sequence: CDR1 SGHAT, CDR2 FQNNGV. The CDR3 is CASSPINRRGTDSYEQYF. DNA of the CDR3: TGTGCCAGCAGCCCTATTAATCGCCGGGGGACGGACTCCTACGAGCAGTACTTC.

This chain uses TRBV2 with TRBJ1-1, with D perhaps matching TRBD1 (5 bases). Germline CDR1 SNHLY, CDR2 FYNNEI. V was cut by 6 bases and J by 10 bases, with 15 bases left in between. This CDR3 is built from 12 residues. The CDR3 protein is CASRGESRRAFF. The CDR3 bases are TGTGCCAGCAGGGGGGAAAGCAGGCGAGCTTTCTTT.

Of note for this clonotype: A junction boundary mismatches the germline segment, possibly from a read error. The chain is built from TRBV4-2 and TRBJ2-2, with 16 bases matching TRBD2. Germline V gives CDR1 LGHNA, CDR2 YNFKEQ. The CDR3 has 18 residues. The CDR3 coding sequence is TGTGCCAGCAGCCAAGACCCGGGACTAGCGGGGGGGTACGGGGAGTTGTTTTTT. It codes for CASSQDPGLAGGYGELFF.

This rearrangement joins TRBV3-1 to TRBJ1-1; D ambiguous. The CDR3 has 13 amino acids. The V gene lost 4 bases and the J gene lost 8 bases, with 14 bases spanning the gap. CDR1 is LGHDT, CDR2 YNNKEL, per germline (reference sequence). The CDR3 DNA is TGTGCCAGCAGCCTTACTGAGGGCGGAGAAGCTTTCTTT. This sequence encodes CASSLTEGGEAFF.

This clonotype came up once. This chain links TRBV30 with TRBJ2-7, with D perhaps TRBD1 or TRBD2 (5 bases each). The CDR3 totals 15 residues. Germline loops: CDR1 GTSNPN, CDR2 SVGIG (reference sequence). V was cut by 1 base and J by 6 bases, with 19 bases left in between. The CDR3, as DNA: TGTGCCTGGAGTGGGCAGCTCCTTGGGGGATCCGAGCAGTACTTC. It yields the protein CAWSGQLLGGSEQYF.

This clonotype was seen a few times. The chain is built from TRBV10-2 and TRBJ1-5; weak D call: TRBD1 (6 bases). Germline V gives CDR1 WSHSY, CDR2 SAAADI. The CDR3 has 15 residues. Trimming removed 6 bases from V and 3 bases from J, with 15 bases in between. The chain's CDR3 is CASSRDMTTNQPQHF. CDR3 in DNA: TGCGCCAGCAGCAGGGACATGACGACCAATCAGCCCCAGCATTTT.

This clonotype rates as large. The chain has TRBV6-2 or TRBV6-3 and TRBJ1-6; D is undetermined. V lost 6 bases to trimming and J lost 7 bases, with 13 bases between them. The CDR3 extends over 14 amino acids. Germline-derived CDR1 and CDR2 are MNHEY and SVGEGT. The CDR3 region has the DNA TGTGCCAGCAGCCCCGGCAGTGGGAATTCACCCCTCCACTTT. Its protein is CASSPGSGNSPLHF.

Points on this clonotype: At one boundary the junction diverges from the germline segment, which might be a read error. The V gene is TRBV7-7, the J gene TRBJ2-5, with 8 nucleotides matching TRBD1. The CDR3 loop spans 15 amino acids. The germline CDR1 and CDR2 sequences are SSHAT and FNYEAQ (reference sequence). CDR3 nucleotide sequence: TGTGCTAGCAGCTCTCTCATAACAGGGGGAGAGACCCAGTACTTC. This translates into CASSSLITGGETQYF.

The J gene is TRBJ2-1, the V gene TRBV20-1; 8 bases match TRBD1. CDR1 and CDR2 (germline): DFQATT, SNEGSKA (reference sequence). V lost 5 bases and J lost 2; bases outside the gene matches: 20. This CDR3 has 19 residues. The CDR3 region has the DNA TGCAGTGCTCAACTGACAGGGGTTCGGCCCTACCGGCCCTACAATGAGCAGTTCTTC. Translation: CSAQLTGVRPYRPYNEQFF.

This clonotype came up a few times. The J gene is TRBJ2-3, the V gene TRBV18, with 9 positions matching TRBD2. This CDR3 spans 17 amino acids. With V trimmed by 0 bases and J by 6 bases, 10 bases remained unmatched. Germline V gene data show CDR1 as KGHSH and CDR2 as LQKENI. As DNA, the CDR3 is TGTGCCAGCTCACCACCGGGAGCGGGGGGCCAGCGGGATACGCAGTATTTT. The encoded protein is CASSPPGAGGQRDTQYF.

The chain employs TRBV30 and TRBJ1-1; no reliable D call. CDR3 length: 15 residues. V lost 2 bases and J 6 bases, leaving 19 bases between the germline ends. CDR1 and CDR2 from the germline V gene are GTSNPN and SVGIG (reference sequence). The CDR3: CAWSPSRRQLPEAFF. DNA for the CDR3: TGTGCCTGGAGTCCTTCCCGGAGGCAGTTACCTGAAGCTTTCTTT.

A few counts support this clonotype. The V and J genes are TRBV19 and TRBJ1-3, with D hard to call. Germline values: CDR1 LNHDA, CDR2 SQIVND (reference sequence). V shed 5 bases and J shed 5 bases, with 19 bases lying between them. This CDR3 has 16 residues. For the CDR3, the DNA is TGTGCCAGTAGTTTCACCGGACTCACTGGGAGAAACACCATATATTTT. Amino acids: CASSFTGLTGRNTIYF.

This clonotype showed up just a few times. The chain links TRBV7-2 to TRBJ2-1; D is undetermined. The CDR3 loop spans 15 amino acids. Deletions cut 1 base from V and 0 bases from J, with 7 bases between. Germline V gives CDR1 SGHTA, CDR2 FQGNSA. CDR3 nucleotides: TGTGCCAGCAGCTTAGTGGCGGACTCCTACAATGAGCAGTTCTTC. Translation: CASSLVADSYNEQFF.

The chain is built from TRBV19 and TRBJ1-6; 11 bases map to TRBD1. Germline V CDR1 and CDR2: LNHDA, SQIVND (reference sequence). The CDR3 has 16 residues. The junction had 1 base not matched to a gene; V was cut back by 6 bases and J by 0 bases. The CDR3 coding sequence is TGTGCCAGTAGGGGACAGGGGGTCTCCTATAATTCACCCCTCCACTTT. It codes for CASRGQGVSYNSPLHF.

V gene TRBV12-3 or TRBV12-4 combines with J gene TRBJ1-2; a possible D gene is TRBD1 (5 bases). The V gene lost 6 bases and the J gene lost 7 bases, with 15 bases spanning the gap. This CDR3 has 13 amino acids. CDR3 nucleotide sequence: TGTGCCAGCAGGCGAGGGACGGGAAGTGGCTACACCTTC. Its protein product is CASRRGTGSGYTF.

V and J are TRBV20-1 and TRBJ1-5; tentative D call: TRBD1 (5 bases). From germline, CDR1 is DFQATT and CDR2 SNEGSKA (reference sequence). Trimming took 1 base from V and 1 from J, leaving 8 bases between them. The CDR3 length is 14 residues. The DNA of the CDR3 is TGCAGTGCTAGAGTGGGGGTGAGCAATCAGCCCCAGCATTTT. Amino acids: CSARVGVSNQPQHF.

The chain carries TRBV18 and TRBJ1-1, with D unclear. This CDR3 is built from 14 residues. V lost 3 bases to trimming and J lost 3 bases, with 11 bases between them. The germline CDR1 and CDR2 sequences are KGHSH and LQKENI. CDR3 residues: CASSPSRAYTEAFF. For the CDR3, the DNA is TGTGCCAGCTCACCTTCGAGGGCGTACACTGAAGCTTTCTTT.